One sample yielded the 11 T cell receptor beta chains listed below, sequenced in a study of T cells in Graves' hyperthyroidism and ophthalmopathy. RNA transcripts gave rise to amplified TCR beta CDR3 regions. The HTBI set primed first-round TCR CDR3 RT-PCR. TCRdb fed the multiplex PCR reads into MiXCR, producing one record per CDR3 protein. The sample contains more than 550,000 distinct CDR3 sequences, 45% of which appear only once. Sequencing was carried out using peripheral blood or thyroid tissue (not recorded which). These receptors all come from an adult man with Graves' disease, either hyperthyroidism or ophthalmopathy (not recorded which).

This clonotype appeared many times. The CDR3 DNA follows: TGTGCCAGCAGTGATGGGTACAGGGGGAGGGACGAGCAGTACTTC. This codes for CASSDGYRGRDEQYF. The gene calls are TRBV2 and TRBJ2-7; TRBD1 might be the D (8 bases). The CDR3 spans 15 residues. Deletions cut 3 bases from V and 5 bases from J, with 17 bases between. CDR1 is SNHLY, CDR2 FYNNEI, per germline. Variable domain in full (rest from reference TRBV2 and TRBJ2-7): EPEVTQTPSHQVTQMGQEVILRCVPISNHLYFYWYRQILGQKVEFLVSFYNNEISEKSEIFDDQFSVERPDGSNFTLKIRSTKLEDSAMYFCASSDGYRGRDEQYFGPGTRLTVT.

This rearrangement joins TRBV29-1 to TRBJ1-5; unclear D gene. V lost 4 bases and J 6 bases, leaving 13 bases between the germline ends. The CDR3 runs to 13 residues. Germline values: CDR1 SQVTM, CDR2 ANQGSEA. CDR3 DNA: TGCAGCGTTGGTAAAGGGATCCCTCAGCCCCAGCATTTT. It translates to CSVGKGIPQPQHF.

This chain connects TRBV19 to TRBJ2-7; TRBD1 agrees at 10 bases. In germline, CDR1 is LNHDA, CDR2 SQIVND (reference sequence). The CDR3 contains 13 residues. J was trimmed by 5 bases and V by 11 bases; bases with no gene match: 9. CDR3 sequence: CAASRDRGHEQYF. CDR3 in DNA: TGTGCCGCTTCCCGGGACAGGGGCCACGAGCAGTACTTC.

The CDR3 is CASSILGQARYGYTF. The CDR3 bases are TGTGCCAGTAGTATTCTGGGACAGGCTAGATATGGCTACACCTTC. This chain links TRBV19 with TRBJ1-2, with 8 positions matching TRBD1. The trim removed 3 bases at V and 5 bases at J, leaving 8 bases unmatched. The CDR3 is 15 amino acids. Germline CDR1 and CDR2: LNHDA and SQIVND (reference sequence). The entire variable domain, with the rest obtained from reference TRBV19 and TRBJ1-2, is as follows: DGGITQSPKYLFRKEGQNVTLSCEQNLNHDAMYWYRQDPGQGLRLIYYSQIVNDFQKGDIAEGYSVSREKKESFPLTVTSAQKNPTAFYLCASSILGQARYGYTFGSGTRLTVV.

This clonotype was recorded at least ten times. The chain employs TRBV25-1 and TRBJ1-4, with unresolved D. The CDR3 is made up of 14 amino acids. CDR1 and CDR2 from the germline V gene are MGHDK and SYGVNS. Trimming shortened V by 2 bases and J by 4 bases, and 8 bases separated the two germline ends. The CDR3 reads CASSEGNFNEKLFF. The CDR3 DNA reads TGTGCCAGCAGTGAAGGGAATTTTAATGAAAAACTGTTTTTT.

In nucleotides, the CDR3 is TGTGCCATCAGCCCGCGGGGGGCCGAGACTGAAGCTTTCTTT. Amino acid sequence: CAISPRGAETEAFF. The rearrangement links TRBV10-3 to TRBJ1-1, with TRBD1 as a possible D gene (6 bases). There are 14 residues in the CDR3. Trimming removed 6 bases at V and 5 bases at J, with 16 bases between. CDR1 ENHRY and CDR2 SYGVKD come from the germline V gene.

The chain combines TRBV4-1 with TRBJ2-7, with D perhaps matching TRBD1 or TRBD2 (5 bases each). This CDR3 contains 16 residues. V lost 0 bases, J lost 3 bases, and 15 bases lay in between. Per the germline V gene, CDR1 is MGHRA and CDR2 is YSYEKL. The CDR3 loop is CASSQDVPRGGYEQYF. The CDR3 DNA reads as TGCGCCAGCAGCCAAGATGTCCCCCGGGGCGGCTACGAGCAGTACTTC.

V is TRBV10-3 and J is TRBJ1-6, with 7 bases fitting TRBD1. The germline V gene has CDR1 ENHRY and CDR2 SYGVKD. This CDR3 has 12 residues. J was trimmed by 9 bases and V by 8 bases; bases with no gene match: 4. The CDR3 DNA reads as TGTGCCATCGGGACAGCGTCTTCACCCCTCCACTTT. Translation: CAIGTASSPLHF.

The rearrangement uses TRBV20-1 and TRBJ2-5, with D possibly being TRBD1 or TRBD2 (5 bases each). The CDR3 has 14 amino acids. Germline assignment: CDR1 DFQATT and CDR2 SNEGSKA (reference sequence). V was clipped by 6 bases and J by 5 bases, with 19 bases between them. The CDR3 reads CSAPALGTGETQYF. CDR3 bases: TGCAGTGCCCCTGCCCTAGGGACCGGGGAGACCCAGTACTTC.

This clonotype was observed at least ten times. The rearrangement uses TRBV29-1 and TRBJ2-7, with 7 bases that match TRBD2. CDR1 and CDR2 from the germline V gene are SQVTM and ANQGSEA. With V trimmed by 0 bases and J by 3 bases, 8 bases remained unmatched. This CDR3 comprises 15 residues. The CDR3: CSVEDRQRGHYEQYF. CDR3 nucleotides: TGCAGCGTTGAAGATCGGCAGCGGGGCCACTACGAGCAGTACTTC.

As to this clonotype: This clone may be a read error of a much larger clone one base away. The CDR3 end shows no conserved phenylalanine or tryptophan, and so a read error is likely. This chain links TRBV7-9 with TRBJ1-1, with D perhaps matching TRBD1 (5 bases). Trimming took off 6 bases at V and 1 base at J, with 12 bases between the two ends. The CDR3 is made up of 14 amino acids. Germline CDR1 is SEHNR and CDR2 is FQNEAQ (reference sequence). The CDR3 DNA reads as TGTGCCAGCAGACCAGCTACAGGGAACACTGAAGCTTTCTGT. Translating gives CASRPATGNTEAFC.